The 18 T cell receptor beta chains listed next were all sequenced from one sample in a study of cytomegalovirus exposure and HLA in healthy donors. The study ran its PCR with 60 Vbeta and 13 Jbeta primers. Repertoires were generated with immunoSEQ multiplex PCR, while TCRdb's copy carries only in-frame clones and drops some. The sample holds some 150,000 clones; 79% are singletons and the top ten take around 6.5%. Sequencing was carried out using PBMCs. These receptors all come from a man aged 45-65 years in good health and CMV-seropositive.

The V call is TRBV10-3, the J call TRBJ2-3; 8 nucleotides line up with TRBD2. Germline V gene data show CDR1 as ENHRY and CDR2 as SYGVKD. The CDR3 spans 21 residues. After removal of 2 bases from V and 2 bases from J, the junction contained 21 bases not matched to a gene. The CDR3 is CAISEASGREAFSRITDTQYF. The CDR3 region has the DNA TGTGCCATCAGTGAGGCCTCCGGGCGGGAGGCCTTCTCCCGTATCACAGATACGCAGTATTTT.

This clone was detected once. The junction and the germline gene differ at one end; a read error may be behind it. The chain combines TRBV7-9 with TRBJ2-5, with D unresolved. The CDR3 is made up of 13 amino acids. CDR1 and CDR2 (germline): SEHNR, FQNEAQ (reference sequence). Here the CDR3 reads CSSSLNTQETQYF. CDR3 nucleotides: TGTTCCAGCAGCTTAAACACACAAGAGACCCAGTACTTC. Together with reference TRBV7-9 and TRBJ2-5, the CDR3 gives the full variable domain: DTGVSQNPRHKITKRGQNVTFRCDPISEHNRLYWYRQTLGQGPEFLTYFQNEAQLEKSRLLSDRFSAERPKGSFSTLEIQRTEQGDSAMYLCSSSLNTQETQYFGPGTRLLVL.

This chain connects TRBV28 to TRBJ1-2; TRBD1 agrees at 7 bases. Unmatched junction bases numbered 15, after V lost 5 bases and J lost 6 bases. The CDR3 is made up of 16 amino acids. Germline lookup yields CDR1 MDHEN and CDR2 SYDVKM. CDR3 coding DNA: TGTGCCAGCAGTCCGCTAAAACAGGGGTTTATCGATGGCTACACCTTC. Translating it yields CASSPLKQGFIDGYTF.

The chain recombines TRBV4-1 with TRBJ2-1; D possibly corresponds to TRBD1 (7 bases). Trimming took off 5 bases at V and 7 bases at J, with 21 bases between the two ends. Germline CDR1 and CDR2: MGHRA and YSYEKL. The CDR3 is 16 amino acids. The CDR3, as DNA: TGCGCCAGCAGCTACCCAGGGGGGCCGGGATCGAATGAGCAGTTCTTC. Residues: CASSYPGGPGSNEQFF.

V gene TRBV5-1 combines with J gene TRBJ2-3; a weak D match, TRBD1 (6 bases). Trimming left V 7 bases short and J 3 bases short, with 15 bases between. Germline loops: CDR1 SGHRS, CDR2 YFSETQ. CDR3 length: 14 residues. The CDR3 DNA is TGCGCCAGCGGACAACAGGGTGAGACAGATACGCAGTATTTT. It specifies CASGQQGETDTQYF.

The chain uses TRBV28 and TRBJ1-2; possible D gene TRBD1, 6 bases. Germline V gene lookup returns CDR1 MDHEN and CDR2 SYDVKM. Trimming removed 8 bases at V and 6 bases at J, with 13 bases between. The CDR3 runs 12 residues. The chain's CDR3 is CASGRGSDGYTF. The CDR3 DNA is TGTGCCAGCGGGAGGGGGTCCGATGGCTACACCTTC.

The rearrangement links TRBV7-2 to TRBJ2-1; D is unclear. V was cut by 2 bases and J by 2 bases, with 10 bases left in between. This CDR3 comprises 15 residues. CDR1 SGHTA and CDR2 FQGNSA come from the germline V gene. CDR3 DNA sequence: TGTGCCAGCAGCTTAAGAGGAGCCCCCTACAATGAGCAGTTCTTC. Its translation: CASSLRGAPYNEQFF.

Comment on this clone: The junction does not match germline at one end; this may be a read error. The V call is TRBV7-9, the J call TRBJ2-7, with 16 positions matching TRBD2. This CDR3 is 16 amino acids long. CDR1 is SEHNR, CDR2 FQNEAQ, per germline (reference sequence). The CDR3 region has the DNA TGTTCCAGCAGCTCCGGGACTAGCGGGAGGGTGGGGGAGCAGTACTTC. Translation gives CSSSSGTSGRVGEQYF.

A remark on this clone: Other nucleotide sequences in the sample specify the same CDR3. The rearrangement uses TRBV4-2 and TRBJ2-5; the match to TRBD2 covers 11 bases. Germline V gene lookup returns CDR1 LGHNA and CDR2 YNFKEQ. The CDR3 consists of 15 residues. Germline trimming cut 3 bases from V and 2 bases from J; bases unmatched to any gene: 2. The CDR3 loop reads CASSQGTSGQETQYF. CDR3 nucleotide sequence: TGTGCCAGCAGCCAGGGGACTAGCGGACAAGAGACCCAGTACTTC.

The chain employs TRBV28 and TRBJ2-7; TRBD2 aligns across 10 bases. The V gene end was trimmed by 5 bases and the J gene end by 2 bases; junction bases not matched to a gene: 9. Germline CDR1 and CDR2: MDHEN and SYDVKM. This CDR3 comprises 16 residues. DNA for the CDR3: TGTGCCAGCAGTCGTAACGGACTAGCGGAAACCTACGAGCAGTACTTC. This translates into CASSRNGLAETYEQYF.

The chain's CDR3 is CASSIERTGGRYGYTF. Here the CDR3 DNA reads TGCGCCAGCAGCATAGAACGGACAGGGGGGAGGTATGGCTACACCTTC. This chain uses TRBV5-1 with TRBJ1-2; 10 positions match TRBD1. Germline values: CDR1 SGHRS, CDR2 YFSETQ. Losses at the gene ends were 4 bases for V and 5 bases for J; bases not matched to a gene: 11. CDR3 length equals 16 residues. Using reference TRBV5-1 and TRBJ1-2 for the parts outside the CDR3, the full variable domain is KAGVTQTPRYLIKTRGQQVTLSCSPISGHRSVSWYQQTPGQGLQFLFEYFSETQRNKGNFPGRFSGRQFSNSRSEMNVSTLELGDSALYLCASSIERTGGRYGYTFGSGTRLTVV.

The V call is TRBV5-1, the J call TRBJ2-3, with D possibly being TRBD1 (5 bases). The CDR3 is 15 amino acids. Germline V lookup: CDR1 SGHRS, CDR2 YFSETQ. V was clipped by 5 bases and J by 1 base, with 14 bases between them. CDR3 region: CASSKGQPGTDTQYF. Written as DNA, the CDR3 is TGCGCCAGCAGTAAGGGGCAACCCGGCACAGATACGCAGTATTTT.

This chain connects TRBV4-1 to TRBJ2-5; 10 bases match TRBD1. CDR3 length: 15 amino acids. V trimming: 2 bases; J trimming: 4 bases; junction bases outside the gene matches: 4. Germline V gene sequence: CDR1 MGHRA, CDR2 YSYEKL. The CDR3 nucleotides read TGCGCCAGCAGCCAACAGACAGGGGGCCGAGAGACCCAGTACTTC. It specifies CASSQQTGGRETQYF.

The CDR3 loop is CASSRAGGRETQYF. Here the CDR3 DNA reads TGCGCCAGCAGCCGAGCGGGAGGCCGGGAGACCCAGTACTTC. The chain recombines TRBV5-1 with TRBJ2-5; 9 nucleotides agree with TRBD2. J gave up 5 bases and V 4 bases, and 6 bases lay outside the gene matches. The CDR3 is made up of 14 amino acids. Looked up from germline, CDR1 is SGHRS and CDR2 is YFSETQ.

The rearrangement joins TRBV6-6 to TRBJ1-5; D is unresolved. The CDR3 is 14 amino acids. CDR1 is MNHNY and CDR2 is SVGAGI in the germline V gene (reference sequence). V was shortened by 4 bases and J by 1 base, with 8 bases between the two germline ends. The CDR3 bases are TGTGCCAGCAGTTTTGAGGGAAGCAATCAGCCCCAGCATTTT. Its translation: CASSFEGSNQPQHF.

The rearrangement joins TRBV18 to TRBJ2-7, with 9 bases fitting TRBD1. V lost 3 bases to trimming and J lost 1 base; unmatched junction nucleotides: 4. Germline CDR1 reads KGHSH; CDR2 reads LQKENI. The CDR3 spans 15 residues. CDR3 in amino acids: CASSPGTGLSYEQYF. The CDR3 DNA reads TGTGCCAGCTCACCGGGGACAGGGTTGTCCTACGAGCAGTACTTC.

About this clone itself: An end of the junction does not agree with germline; a read error may underlie this. The chain combines TRBV5-1 with TRBJ2-7; the match to TRBD1 covers 8 bases. This CDR3 is 13 amino acids long. Germline CDR1 is SGHRS and CDR2 is YFSETQ. The CDR3: CASSSSGQDIRDF. The DNA of the CDR3 is TGCGCCAGCAGCTCGTCGGGACAGGACATTCGAGACTTC. Looking up the rest from reference TRBV5-1 and TRBJ2-7 gives the full variable domain: KAGVTQTPRYLIKTRGQQVTLSCSPISGHRSVSWYQQTPGQGLQFLFEYFSETQRNKGNFPGRFSGRQFSNSRSEMNVSTLELGDSALYLCASSSSGQDIRDFGPGTRLTVT.

The V call is TRBV6-5, the J call TRBJ2-5; the match to TRBD2 covers 8 bases. Germline CDR1 reads MNHEY; CDR2 reads SVGAGI. This CDR3 region has 15 residues. V trimming: 2 bases; J trimming: 1 base; junction bases outside the gene matches: 3. The chain's CDR3 is CASSYTSGTQETQYF. The CDR3 DNA reads TGTGCCAGCAGTTACACTAGCGGAACCCAAGAGACCCAGTACTTC.